The 32 T cell receptor beta chains below all came from one sample that was sequenced in a study of T cell responses to AZD1222 COVID-19 vaccine. TCRdb's table, derived via immunoSEQ multiplex PCR, lists solely in-frame clones and lacks some. Of 150,000 to 200,000 clones in the sample, roughly 94% are singletons; the top ten hold approximately 0.6%. The sequencing used peripheral blood, collected on day 0 of AZD1222 vaccination. The receptors originated from an adult in good health.

The chain is built from TRBV9 and TRBJ1-4, with 9 bases lining up with TRBD1. Germline V gene lookup returns CDR1 SGDLS and CDR2 YYNGEE. The CDR3 has 18 residues. V shed 4 bases, J shed 2 bases, and the junction held 12 bases outside the gene matches. DNA for the CDR3: TGTGCCAGCAGCACACCGGGACAGGGATTGTTGACTAATGAAAAACTGTTTTTT. This translates into CASSTPGQGLLTNEKLFF. Looking up the rest from reference TRBV9 and TRBJ1-4 gives the full variable domain: DSGVTQTPKHLITATGQRVTLRCSPRSGDLSVYWYQQSLDQGLQFLIQYYNGEERAKGNILERFSAQQFPDLHSELNLSSLELGDSALYFCASSTPGQGLLTNEKLFFGSGTQLSVL.

This rearrangement joins TRBV11-3 to TRBJ2-7, with TRBD1 matching 8 bases. Germline CDR1 and CDR2: SGHNT and YENEEA. CDR3 length: 15 amino acids. V lost 1 base and J lost 5; bases outside the gene matches: 7. The CDR3 loop reads CASSLGATGVHEQYF. The CDR3 coding sequence is TGTGCCAGCAGCTTAGGGGCGACAGGGGTCCACGAGCAGTACTTC.

J is TRBJ1-6 and V is TRBV27; no definite D call. Germline CDR1 reads MNHEY; CDR2 reads SMNVEV (reference sequence). V gave up 5 bases and J gave up 11 bases, with 13 bases separating them. The CDR3 runs to 13 residues. This CDR3 reads CASSAEMRAPLHF. The CDR3 DNA is TGTGCCAGCAGTGCCGAAATGAGGGCACCCCTCCACTTT.

Only a few counts were recorded for this clone. The chain recombines TRBV10-3 with TRBJ2-5, with TRBD1 identical over 7 bases. Germline-derived CDR1 and CDR2 are ENHRY and SYGVKD. V gave up 2 bases and J gave up 2 bases; unmatched junction bases: 5. This CDR3 contains 15 residues. CDR3 coding DNA: TGTGCCATCAGTGAGAGCCTGGGACAGCAAGAGACCCAGTACTTC. Translation gives CAISESLGQQETQYF.

The chain is built from TRBV5-5 and TRBJ2-7; the D gene is possibly TRBD2 (6 bases). The germline V gene has CDR1 SGHKS and CDR2 YYEKEE (reference sequence). Trimming took 1 base from V and 0 from J, leaving 14 bases between them. The CDR3 has 16 residues. The CDR3 spells CASSLSLAAGSYEQYF. DNA for the CDR3: TGTGCCAGCAGCTTGTCTTTAGCGGCAGGCTCCTACGAGCAGTACTTC.

The chain couples TRBV19 to TRBJ1-5, with D unclear. This CDR3 contains 19 residues. V dropped 8 bases and J dropped 0 bases, with 26 bases sitting between them. Germline V gene sequence: CDR1 LNHDA, CDR2 SQIVND (reference sequence). CDR3 region: CASDNSWQVRRNSNQPQHF. The CDR3, as DNA: TGTGCCAGTGACAACTCCTGGCAGGTCCGACGTAATAGCAATCAGCCCCAGCATTTT.

The chain links TRBV30 to TRBJ1-1; D is uncertain. Trimming left V 2 bases short and J 8 bases short, with 12 bases between. The CDR3 consists of 12 residues. Germline CDR1 GTSNPN, CDR2 SVGIG (reference sequence). The CDR3 reads CAWSIGFGEAFF. Here the CDR3 DNA reads TGTGCCTGGAGTATAGGCTTCGGGGAAGCTTTCTTT.

This chain connects TRBV6-6 to TRBJ2-2, with a weak D call TRBD1 (8 bases). Germline V gene lookup returns CDR1 MNHNY and CDR2 SVGAGI (reference sequence). Trimming shortened V by 3 bases and J by 6 bases, and 14 bases separated the two germline ends. The CDR3 extends over 15 amino acids. CDR3 in amino acids: CASSYYRGGPGELFF. DNA for the CDR3: TGTGCCAGCAGTTATTACAGGGGGGGTCCCGGGGAGCTGTTTTTT.

A single count supports this clone. V and J are TRBV14 and TRBJ1-3, with unresolved D. CDR1 and CDR2 from the germline V gene are SGHDN and FVKESK. The CDR3 has 18 amino acids. V lost 6 bases, J lost 0 bases, and 21 bases lay in between. CDR3 in amino acids: CASRHPLRSTSSGNTIYF. CDR3 coding DNA: TGTGCCAGCAGACATCCCCTCAGGAGTACGAGCTCTGGAAACACCATATATTTT.

This chain links TRBV6-5 with TRBJ2-2; 9 nucleotides align to TRBD2. CDR1 and CDR2 (germline): MNHEY, SVGAGI. V was pared by 10 bases and J by 4 bases, with 10 bases of the junction left unmatched. This CDR3 region has 15 residues. The CDR3 sequence: CATLIPGLATGELFF. DNA of the CDR3: TGTGCCACCCTAATCCCGGGACTAGCCACCGGGGAGCTGTTTTTT.

Concerning this clone itself: The sample contains more than one DNA sequence encoding this CDR3. This chain links TRBV3-1 (or the pseudogene TRBV3-2) with TRBJ2-6, with D perhaps TRBD2 (5 bases). Trimming removed 1 base from V and 1 base from J, with 11 bases in between. Germline V CDR1 and CDR2: LGHDT, YNNKEL (reference sequence). The CDR3 loop spans 17 amino acids. CDR3 in DNA: TGTGCCAGCAGCCAAGGGACTGGAGGATCTGGGGCCAACGTCCTGACTTTC. It specifies CASSQGTGGSGANVLTF.

The rearrangement links TRBV7-8 to TRBJ2-1; TRBD2 matches at 9 bases. The CDR3 consists of 15 residues. Germline assignment: CDR1 SGHVS and CDR2 FQNEAQ. V shed 2 bases, J shed 4 bases, and the junction held 3 bases outside the gene matches. The CDR3 region has the DNA TGTGCCAGCAGCTTAAGAACTAGCGGGTACAATGAGCAGTTCTTC. Amino acid sequence: CASSLRTSGYNEQFF.

The V gene is TRBV19, the J gene TRBJ1-1; TRBD1 is a possible D gene (5 bases). The germline V gene has CDR1 LNHDA and CDR2 SQIVND (reference sequence). The CDR3 extends over 13 amino acids. V was clipped by 4 bases and J by 8 bases, with 14 bases between them. DNA for the CDR3: TGTGCCAGTAGTACAGGGCCCCTTCTGGAAGCTTTCTTT. Translation gives CASSTGPLLEAFF.

The chain is built from TRBV3-1 (or the pseudogene TRBV3-2) and TRBJ1-3, with a tentative D call TRBD1 (5 bases). The CDR3 is made up of 13 amino acids. V dropped 8 bases and J dropped 2 bases, with 10 bases sitting between them. Germline assignment: CDR1 LGHDT and CDR2 YNNKEL (reference sequence). Here the CDR3 reads CASGGETGNTIYF. DNA for the CDR3: TGTGCCAGCGGAGGGGAAACTGGAAACACCATATATTTT.

The V call is TRBV18, the J call TRBJ2-2; TRBD2 matches 9 bases. CDR3 length: 18 amino acids. Germline V gives CDR1 KGHSH, CDR2 LQKENI. Trimming at V came to 4 bases and at J to 6 bases, leaving 15 bases not matched to a gene. The CDR3 here is CASSRTLTSGGVPGELFF. In DNA, the CDR3 is TGTGCCAGCTCACGAACTTTGACTAGCGGAGGGGTCCCCGGGGAGCTGTTTTTT.

The chain combines TRBV5-1 with TRBJ2-1, with D perhaps assigned TRBD1 or TRBD2 (6 bases each). CDR1 and CDR2 (germline): SGHRS, YFSETQ. With 4 bases removed from V and 8 bases from J, the gap between germline ends came to 22 bases. The CDR3 consists of 16 residues. The CDR3 coding sequence is TGCGCCAGCAGCCTTGGGGGGTGGACAGCGGGCCATGAGCAGTTCTTC. It yields the protein CASSLGGWTAGHEQFF.

The V gene is TRBV19, the J gene TRBJ2-3; TRBD2 is a possible D gene (5 bases). The CDR3 runs 16 residues. CDR1 is LNHDA and CDR2 is SQIVND in the germline V gene (reference sequence). Trimming shortened V by 7 bases and J by 2 bases, and 19 bases separated the two germline ends. This CDR3 is CASTPRSGKSTDTQYF. The DNA of the CDR3 is TGTGCCAGTACCCCGCGGAGCGGAAAATCCACAGATACGCAGTATTTT. Variable domain in full (rest from reference TRBV19 and TRBJ2-3): DGGITQSPKYLFRKEGQNVTLSCEQNLNHDAMYWYRQDPGQGLRLIYYSQIVNDFQKGDIAEGYSVSREKKESFPLTVTSAQKNPTAFYLCASTPRSGKSTDTQYFGPGTRLTVL.

The gene calls are TRBV28 and TRBJ2-5, with D hard to call. CDR1 and CDR2 (germline): MDHEN, SYDVKM. V lost 0 bases and J lost 2, with 10 bases in between. The CDR3 loop spans 15 amino acids. CDR3 residues: CASSLWALGQETQYF. Written as DNA, the CDR3 is TGTGCCAGCAGTTTATGGGCGTTAGGGCAAGAGACCCAGTACTTC.

The chain links TRBV6-5 to TRBJ2-7, with TRBD2 identical over 15 bases. V was clipped by 10 bases and J by 5 bases; unmatched bases: 9. In germline, CDR1 is MNHEY, CDR2 SVGAGI. The CDR3 is made up of 15 amino acids. The CDR3 spells CATQIGLAGGNEQYF. The CDR3 DNA reads as TGTGCCACGCAGATCGGACTAGCGGGAGGGAACGAGCAGTACTTC.

The chain combines TRBV30 with TRBJ1-6; 8 nucleotides line up with TRBD1. Germline loops: CDR1 GTSNPN, CDR2 SVGIG (reference sequence). V lost 2 bases and J lost 7; bases outside the gene matches: 10. The CDR3 runs 16 residues. The CDR3: CAWSYSDRAGNSPLHF. The DNA of the CDR3 is TGTGCCTGGAGTTATTCGGACAGGGCCGGCAATTCACCCCTCCACTTT.

A remark on this clone: Other DNA sequences in the sample encode the same CDR3. V and J are TRBV5-8 and TRBJ1-5; D gene uncertain. This CDR3 contains 12 residues. Germline lookup yields CDR1 SGHTS and CDR2 YDEGEE. V was shortened by 2 bases and J by 0 bases, with 0 bases between the two germline ends. CDR3 region: CASSFSNQPQHF. DNA of the CDR3: TGTGCCAGCAGCTTTAGCAATCAGCCCCAGCATTTT. The full variable domain, its missing parts supplied by reference TRBV5-8 and TRBJ1-5, is EAGVTQSPTHLIKTRGQQATLRCSPISGHTSVYWYQQALGLGLQFLLWYDEGEERNRGNFPPRFSGRQFPNYSSELNVNALELEDSALYLCASSFSNQPQHFGDGTRLSIL.

This sequence joins TRBV29-1 and TRBJ2-3, with D possibly being TRBD1 (7 bases). This CDR3 is 15 amino acids long. The V gene's germline CDR1 is SQVTM and CDR2 ANQGSEA. Trimming removed 8 bases from V and 4 bases from J, with 22 bases in between. CDR3 in DNA: TGCAGCTGCGGGACAGCCGGGACACAAGCAGATACGCAGTATTTT. Translated: CSCGTAGTQADTQYF.

This chain links TRBV11-2 with TRBJ2-2, with a possible D match to TRBD2 (6 bases). Germline V gives CDR1 SGHAT, CDR2 FQNNGV. V dropped 5 bases and J dropped 1 base, with 11 bases sitting between them. The CDR3 is 15 amino acids. For the CDR3, the DNA is TGTGCCAGCAGCCCCTTGCGGGAGAACACCGGGGAGCTGTTTTTT. Encoded protein: CASSPLRENTGELFF.

The chain is built from TRBV18 and TRBJ2-7; TRBD1 matches at 8 bases. CDR1 and CDR2 (germline): KGHSH, LQKENI. V lost 4 bases to trimming and J lost 5 bases; unmatched junction nucleotides: 13. The CDR3 sequence is 16 residues long. The DNA for the CDR3 is TGTGCCAGCTCACTTGGCCGGGCGACAGGGGATAACGAGCAGTACTTC. The encoded protein is CASSLGRATGDNEQYF.

The chain uses TRBV7-3 and TRBJ2-1; D call uncertain. V was clipped by 2 bases and J by 9 bases, with 11 bases between them. The CDR3 length is 13 residues. The germline V gene has CDR1 SGHTA and CDR2 FQGTGA. Here the CDR3 DNA reads TGTGCCAGCAGCTTAGAGGCAACCCGTGAGCAGTTCTTC. It specifies CASSLEATREQFF.

CDR3 DNA: TGCAGCGCCATGGGAAGGCTAGCCAAAAACATTCAGTACTTC. Protein product: CSAMGRLAKNIQYF. The V gene is TRBV29-1, the J gene TRBJ2-4; D not certain. In germline, CDR1 is SQVTM, CDR2 ANQGSEA. V dropped 7 bases and J dropped 0 bases, with 13 bases sitting between them. The CDR3 consists of 14 residues.

This clone showed up just once. Other nucleotide sequences in the sample specify the same CDR3. The rearrangement joins TRBV6-5 to TRBJ2-7; D is unclear. CDR1 and CDR2 from the germline V gene are MNHEY and SVGAGI. V lost 0 bases to trimming and J lost 7 bases, with 4 bases between them. The CDR3 contains 11 residues. CDR3 residues: CASSYSREQYF. In DNA form, the CDR3 reads TGTGCCAGCAGTTACTCCCGGGAGCAGTACTTC.

This clone has just a few counts. The V and J genes are TRBV6-5 and TRBJ2-7, with D hard to call. V gave up 7 bases and J gave up 3 bases, with 16 bases separating them. Germline values: CDR1 MNHEY, CDR2 SVGAGI. The CDR3 is 14 residues long. The CDR3 DNA is TGTGCCAGCACTACGTCGTCGGCTGACTACGAGCAGTACTTC. Encoded protein: CASTTSSADYEQYF.

The chain joins TRBV11-3 to TRBJ2-1; D gene uncertain. Germline CDR1 SGHNT, CDR2 YENEEA. The CDR3 is 13 residues long. Trimming left V 0 bases short and J 8 bases short, with 8 bases between. As DNA, the CDR3 is TGTGCCAGCAGCTTAGATAGGCAGCATGAGCAGTTCTTC. Its protein is CASSLDRQHEQFF.

The chain combines TRBV15 with TRBJ2-3; 8 bases align to TRBD2. From germline, CDR1 is LNHNV and CDR2 YYDKDF (reference sequence). There are 15 residues in the CDR3. J was trimmed by 4 bases and V by 8 bases; bases with no gene match: 11. CDR3 amino acids: CATGAGLATPDTQYF. The CDR3 coding sequence is TGTGCCACCGGGGCAGGACTAGCAACCCCAGATACGCAGTATTTT.

J is TRBJ2-5 and V is TRBV30, with no clear D. CDR1 is GTSNPN, CDR2 SVGIG, per germline (reference sequence). V was shortened by 1 base and J by 5 bases, with 11 bases between the two germline ends. The CDR3 extends over 13 amino acids. DNA for the CDR3: TGTGCCTGGAGTGGAGGCCTGGCGGAGACCCAGTACTTC. Protein sequence: CAWSGGLAETQYF.

The chain couples TRBV2 to TRBJ2-7; no clear D. Germline CDR1 SNHLY, CDR2 FYNNEI. V was shortened by 8 bases and J by 3 bases, with 8 bases between the two germline ends. The CDR3 sequence is 11 residues long. CDR3 region: CASCGDYEQYF. Here the CDR3 DNA reads TGTGCCAGCTGTGGGGACTACGAGCAGTACTTC. Full variable domain (missing parts from reference TRBV2 and TRBJ2-7): EPEVTQTPSHQVTQMGQEVILRCVPISNHLYFYWYRQILGQKVEFLVSFYNNEISEKSEIFDDQFSVERPDGSNFTLKIRSTKLEDSAMYFCASCGDYEQYFGPGTRLTVT.